These 22 T cell receptor beta chains were all obtained from the same sample, sequenced in a study of vaccination and CD4 T cells after COVID-19. As to treatment: approximately 9-day PBMC culture with coronavirus spike peptide pools or control peptides (ViraFEST assay). Pre-COVID-19 pandemic sampling (2011-2018) yielded the unexposed donor's CD4+ T cells. These receptors have no known antigen. An Oncomine TCR Beta short-read assay was used to sequence the DNA from cultured CD4+ T cells. Each CDR3 protein is one row after TCRdb ran MiXCR on the PCR reads. The sample has about 7,600 distinct CDR3 sequences, approximately 53% seen once. The sample was CD4+ T cells from blood, cultured in vitro. The receptors were gathered from a human donor in good health.

The CDR3 DNA reads TGTGCCAGCGGGAAAAGCGGGGGGACGGCAAATGAGCAGTTCTTC. Translated, it gives CASGKSGGTANEQFF. This chain joins TRBV6-2 or TRBV6-3 and TRBJ2-1; TRBD2 matches at 9 bases. The CDR3 has 15 amino acids. V shed 8 bases and J 7 bases; nucleotides not matched to a gene: 12. Germline CDR1 reads MNHEY; CDR2 reads SVGEGT.

This clonotype was found once. J is TRBJ2-3 and V is TRBV29-1, with TRBD2 matching over 8 bases. Germline V CDR1 and CDR2: SQVTM, ANQGSEA. J was trimmed by 5 bases and V by 3 bases; bases with no gene match: 4. The CDR3 has 13 residues. DNA of the CDR3: TGCAGCGTTGAGGGTCTAGCGGGAGATACGCAGTATTTT. Translated: CSVEGLAGDTQYF.

The genes are TRBV27 and TRBJ2-1; 8 bases map to TRBD2. CDR3 length equals 16 residues. Unmatched junction bases numbered 5, after V lost 0 bases and J lost 4 bases. CDR1 MNHEY and CDR2 SMNVEV come from the germline V gene (reference sequence). CDR3 coding DNA: TGTGCCAGCAGTTTATCTTACCAGCGGGGGTACAATGAGCAGTTCTTC. It specifies CASSLSYQRGYNEQFF.

The chain joins TRBV5-4 to TRBJ1-1; D possibly corresponds to TRBD1 (5 bases). CDR1 and CDR2 (germline): SGHNT, YYREEE (reference sequence). V was clipped by 4 bases and J by 1 base, with 17 bases between them. CDR3 length equals 16 residues. CDR3 DNA: TGTGCCAGCAGCCCCCCGTGGGTAGGGGAGAACACTGAAGCTTTCTTT. Encoded protein: CASSPPWVGENTEAFF.

The chain couples TRBV7-8 to TRBJ1-2; TRBD1 aligns across 9 bases. The germline gives CDR1 SGHVS, CDR2 FQNEAQ. V lost 5 bases, J lost 6 bases, and 7 bases stayed unmatched. This CDR3 comprises 14 residues. The DNA of the CDR3 is TGTGCCAGCAGCATACTACAGGGGGCGAATGGCTACACCTTC. Protein sequence: CASSILQGANGYTF. The full variable domain, with the rest looked up from reference TRBV7-8 and TRBJ1-2, is GAGVSQSPRYKVAKRGQDVALRCDPISGHVSLFWYQQALGQGPEFLTYFQNEAQLDKSGLPSDRFFAERPEGSVSTLKIQRTQQEDSAVYLCASSILQGANGYTFGSGTRLTVV.

This chain links TRBV5-4 with TRBJ1-2, with 9 bases that match TRBD1. Germline V gene data show CDR1 as SGHNT and CDR2 as YYREEE (reference sequence). CDR3 length: 14 amino acids. With V trimmed by 5 bases and J by 8 bases, 10 bases remained unmatched. The DNA for the CDR3 is TGTGCCAGCAGACCATCACAGGGGGCAGGAGGCTACACCTTC. Its translation is CASRPSQGAGGYTF.

This chain connects TRBV7-9 to TRBJ1-5; 11 nucleotides match TRBD1. In germline, CDR1 is SEHNR, CDR2 FQNEAQ (reference sequence). CDR3 length equals 18 residues. The trim removed 5 bases at V and 2 bases at J, leaving 11 bases unmatched. CDR3 residues: CASSRDRGLILGNQPQHF. The DNA of the CDR3 is TGTGCCAGCAGCCGGGACAGGGGGTTAATTTTAGGCAATCAGCCCCAGCATTTT.

This clonotype was counted a few times. The rearrangement links TRBV6-1 to TRBJ2-2; 9 bases agree with TRBD1. V shed 4 bases, J shed 4 bases, and the junction held 7 bases outside the gene matches. This CDR3 contains 16 residues. Looked up from germline, CDR1 is MNHNS and CDR2 is SASEGT. The CDR3 region has the DNA TGTGCCAGCAGTGGGAGGACAGGGGCGAGCACCGGGGAGCTGTTTTTT. Translation: CASSGRTGASTGELFF.

This clonotype is classed as medium-sized. The chain uses TRBV7-8 and TRBJ2-3, with 9 positions matching TRBD1. Germline values: CDR1 SGHVS, CDR2 FQNEAQ. The V and J ends lost 6 bases and 1 base, in that order; junction bases with no gene match: 8. The CDR3 loop spans 16 amino acids. CDR3 residues: CASSQKRTGGTDTQYF. The CDR3 DNA follows: TGTGCCAGCAGTCAAAAACGGACAGGGGGCACAGATACGCAGTATTTT.

This chain connects TRBV6-5 to TRBJ1-2, with a possible D match to TRBD1 (6 bases). V was pared by 4 bases and J by 8 bases, with 11 bases between. The CDR3 is 12 amino acids. The germline V gene has CDR1 MNHEY and CDR2 SVGAGI. CDR3 nucleotides: TGTGCCAGCAGTTCAGGGGTGGAGGGCTACACCTTC. As protein: CASSSGVEGYTF.

The chain uses TRBV2 and TRBJ1-1; TRBD1 is a possible D gene (6 bases). The CDR3 runs 13 residues. Germline-derived CDR1 and CDR2 are SNHLY and FYNNEI. Deletions cut 8 bases from V and 3 bases from J, with 13 bases between. The DNA of the CDR3 is TGTGCCAGCCTCCGACAGGTCGACACTGAAGCTTTCTTT. Encoded protein: CASLRQVDTEAFF. Looking up the rest from reference TRBV2 and TRBJ1-1 gives the full variable domain: EPEVTQTPSHQVTQMGQEVILRCVPISNHLYFYWYRQILGQKVEFLVSFYNNEISEKSEIFDDQFSVERPDGSNFTLKIRSTKLEDSAMYFCASLRQVDTEAFFGQGTRLTVV.

V is TRBV6-1 and J is TRBJ2-7; D call uncertain. This CDR3 has 14 amino acids. Trimming pared 6 bases from V and 0 bases from J, leaving 12 bases between. Looked up from germline, CDR1 is MNHNS and CDR2 is SASEGT. The CDR3 spells CASRFVVLSYEQYF. The CDR3 DNA reads as TGTGCCAGCAGGTTTGTGGTACTCTCCTACGAGCAGTACTTC.

The chain recombines TRBV7-2 with TRBJ2-5; D possibly corresponds to TRBD2 (6 bases). Germline lookup yields CDR1 SGHTA and CDR2 FQGNSA. Deletions cut 6 bases from V and 2 bases from J, with 19 bases between. The CDR3 runs to 16 residues. CDR3 region: CASSSWEVSPQETQYF. The DNA for the CDR3 is TGTGCCAGCAGTTCTTGGGAGGTCAGCCCTCAAGAGACCCAGTACTTC.

The rearrangement joins TRBV6-5 to TRBJ1-6; possibly TRBD1 for D (5 bases). The CDR3 consists of 14 residues. Trimming removed 4 bases from V and 6 bases from J, with 10 bases in between. Germline CDR1 and CDR2: MNHEY and SVGAGI. The CDR3 loop reads CASSLDRINSPLHF. The CDR3 coding sequence is TGTGCCAGCAGTTTAGACAGAATTAATTCACCCCTCCACTTT.

This chain uses TRBV7-8 with TRBJ1-4; 7 nucleotides agree with TRBD1. J lost 4 bases, V lost 5 bases, and 7 bases had no gene match. This CDR3 is built from 15 residues. Germline loops: CDR1 SGHVS, CDR2 FQNEAQ. CDR3: CASSDRAPINEKLFF. The CDR3 DNA sequence: TGTGCCAGCAGCGACAGGGCTCCTATTAATGAAAAACTGTTTTTT.

This clonotype was observed a few times. This chain links TRBV6-5 with TRBJ1-2, with D maybe TRBD1 (6 bases). Trimming removed 2 bases from V and 7 bases from J, with 23 bases in between. CDR1 is MNHEY and CDR2 is SVGAGI in the germline V gene. The CDR3 runs 17 residues. CDR3: CASSYGTLQGGTAGYTF. The CDR3 DNA reads as TGTGCCAGCAGTTACGGAACTCTACAGGGAGGGACTGCTGGCTACACCTTC.

This clonotype was found a few times. J is TRBJ1-5 and V is TRBV7-8; D is perhaps TRBD1 (6 bases). V dropped 7 bases and J dropped 6 bases, with 22 bases sitting between them. Germline V CDR1 and CDR2: SGHVS, FQNEAQ. The CDR3 covers 16 residues. CDR3 bases: TGTGCCAGCATTCAAGGGACCGGGGGCAGAGGTCAGCCCCAGCATTTT. Its translation: CASIQGTGGRGQPQHF.

J is TRBJ2-1 and V is TRBV24-1; TRBD2 matches 9 bases. CDR3 size: 15 residues. The junction had 6 bases not matched to a gene; V was cut back by 4 bases and J by 6 bases. Looked up from germline, CDR1 is KGHDR and CDR2 is SFDVKD. As DNA, the CDR3 is TGTGCCACCAGTGAATCTAGCGGGGCAGCCAATGAGCAGTTCTTC. Translated: CATSESSGAANEQFF.

The rearrangement uses TRBV24-1 and TRBJ1-5; 9 bases align to TRBD1. J lost 3 bases, V lost 4 bases, and 6 bases had no gene match. CDR3 length: 16 amino acids. Germline assignment: CDR1 KGHDR and CDR2 SFDVKD. DNA for the CDR3: TGTGCCACCAGTGACCCGGGACAGGGCCACAATCAGCCCCAGCATTTT. It codes for CATSDPGQGHNQPQHF.

This clonotype appeared a single time. The rearrangement joins TRBV29-1 to TRBJ2-1, with D unresolved. Germline V gene data show CDR1 as SQVTM and CDR2 as ANQGSEA. The CDR3 contains 13 residues. V was trimmed by 1 base and J by 6 bases, leaving 10 bases between them. CDR3 DNA: TGCAGCGTTGAAGTTTCCGGTTCCAATGAGCAGTTCTTC. Translation: CSVEVSGSNEQFF.

V gene TRBV19 combines with J gene TRBJ1-5, with a possible D match to TRBD1 (6 bases). Germline V lookup: CDR1 LNHDA, CDR2 SQIVND (reference sequence). The CDR3 sequence is 15 residues long. Trimming stripped 1 base from V and 3 bases from J, with 10 bases between. CDR3 sequence: CASSIGGGYNQPQHF. Written as DNA, the CDR3 is TGTGCCAGTAGTATAGGAGGGGGATACAATCAGCCCCAGCATTTT.

This clonotype was found a few times. This chain joins TRBV7-2 and TRBJ1-5; D is unresolved. CDR1 is SGHTA and CDR2 is FQGNSA in the germline V gene. The ends were cut back, 5 bases at V and 6 bases at J, with 11 bases in the middle. The CDR3 runs to 13 residues. The CDR3 region is CASSPPTGQPQHF. The CDR3 DNA reads as TGTGCCAGCAGCCCCCCGACCGGTCAGCCCCAGCATTTT.